This TCR beta chain was captured by sequencing in a study of blood T cell repertoires in COVID-19. Study background: PBMCs, B-cell-depleted T cells, or T cells were the source of the cDNA or gDNA that made up the material.

In the original processing: Quantification of nucleated cells was approximated via reference gene primer amplification. Repertoires were generated with immunoSEQ multiplex PCR, while TCRdb's copy carries only in-frame clones and drops some. V, J and clone size reflect that table, while D and trimming were determined from the DNA. The sample gives approximately 96,000 clones, 90% to 95% of which show up once; 3.5% to 5% is in the top ten. Germline CDR1 reads SGHAT; CDR2 reads FQNNGV. The CDR3 is made up of 14 amino acids. V lost 1 base and J lost 3, with 10 bases in between. The gene calls are TRBV11-2 and TRBJ2-7, with a tentative D call TRBD2 (5 bases). This clonotype originated in a human donor with active COVID-19. The donor label of this sample is uncertain. Sequenced: peripheral blood. The chain's CDR3 is CASSLGQRNYEQYF. CDR3 DNA: TGTGCCAGCAGCTTAGGTCAGCGGAACTACGAGCAGTACTTC.